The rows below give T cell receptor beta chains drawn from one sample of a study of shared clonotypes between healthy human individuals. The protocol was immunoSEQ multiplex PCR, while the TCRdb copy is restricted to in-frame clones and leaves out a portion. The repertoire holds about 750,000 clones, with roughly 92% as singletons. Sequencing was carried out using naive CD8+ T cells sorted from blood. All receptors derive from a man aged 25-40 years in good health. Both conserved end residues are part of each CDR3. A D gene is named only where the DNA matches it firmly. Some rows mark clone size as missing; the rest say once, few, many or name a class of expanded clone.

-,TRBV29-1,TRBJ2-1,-,TGCAGCGTTGAAAAGAGGATGGGGCTTCCCAATGAGCAGTTCTTC,CSVEKRMGLPNEQFF
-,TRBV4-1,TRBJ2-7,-,TGCGCCAGCAGCCCATCGGGGGCGTCTTTCTACGAGCAGTACTTC,CASSPSGASFYEQYF
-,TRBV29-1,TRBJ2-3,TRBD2,TGCAGCGATGGACTAGCGGGAGAGGAAGATACGCAGTATTTT,CSDGLAGEEDTQYF
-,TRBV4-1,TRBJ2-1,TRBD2,TGCGCCAGCAGCCAAGAACTAGCGCCGAATGAGCAGTTCTTC,CASSQELAPNEQFF
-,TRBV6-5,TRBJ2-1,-,TGTGCCAGCAGTTACGGATGGGGTAATGAGCAGTTCTTC,CASSYGWGNEQFF
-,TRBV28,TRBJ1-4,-,TGTGCCAGCAGTTTCTGGGGGGAGGCTGGGTTGGTAAAACTGTTTTTT,CASSFWGEAGLVKLFF
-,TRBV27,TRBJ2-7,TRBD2,TGTGCCAGCAGTTTGGGGGGGTCGGACTACGAGCAGTACTTC,CASSLGGSDYEQYF
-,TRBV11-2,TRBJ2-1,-,TGTGCCAGCACCATGCGGCTCTATGAGGCGAATGAGCAGTTCTTC,CASTMRLYEANEQFF
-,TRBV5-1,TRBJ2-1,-,TGCGCCAGCAGCTTGCCTTTAACTAGCTCCTACAATGAGCAGTTCTTC,CASSLPLTSSYNEQFF
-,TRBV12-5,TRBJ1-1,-,TGTGCTAGTGGTTTGAACAGCCCGAACACTGAAGCTTTCTTT,CASGLNSPNTEAFF
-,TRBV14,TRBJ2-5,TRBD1,TGTGCCAGCAGCCAGCTTGGACAGGGGCACGAGACCCAGTACTTC,CASSQLGQGHETQYF
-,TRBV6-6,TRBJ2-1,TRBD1,TGTGCCAGCAGGATGTCAGGGGGTTACAATGAGCAGTTCTTC,CASRMSGGYNEQFF
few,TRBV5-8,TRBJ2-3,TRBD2,TGTGCCAGCAGCTTGGGGACTAGCGGCACAGATACGCAGTATTTT,CASSLGTSGTDTQYF
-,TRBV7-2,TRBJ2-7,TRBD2,TGTGCCAGCAGCTTAGTGACGGGAGGACCCTACGAGCAGTACTTC,CASSLVTGGPYEQYF
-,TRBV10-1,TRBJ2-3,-,TGCGCCAGCAGTGATCTCCGACTAGATACGCAGTATTTT,CASSDLRLDTQYF
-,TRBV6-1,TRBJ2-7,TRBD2,TGTGCCAGTTCGGGAGGCATCTCCTACGAGCAGTACTTC,CASSGGISYEQYF
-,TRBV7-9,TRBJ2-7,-,TGTGCCAGCAGCTCCCCAGTCTCCTACGAGCAGTACTTC,CASSSPVSYEQYF
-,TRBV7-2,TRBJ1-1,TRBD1,TGTGCCAGCAGCGTCGTATGGGACAGGGCTGAAGCTTTCTTT,CASSVVWDRAEAFF
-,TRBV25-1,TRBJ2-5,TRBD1,TGTGCCAGCAGTGAATTTTCAGGGGGCGAGACCCAGTACTTC,CASSEFSGGETQYF
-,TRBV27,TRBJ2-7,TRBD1,TGTGCCAGCAGTCTGACAGGGGGCTCCTACGAGCAGTACTTC,CASSLTGGSYEQYF
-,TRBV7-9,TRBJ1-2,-,TGTGCCAGCAGCTTAGCTGAAGGAGTCTATGGCTACACCTTC,CASSLAEGVYGYTF
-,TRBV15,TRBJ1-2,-,TGTGCCACCAGCAGAGAACGCTTCGATGGCTACACCTTC,CATSRERFDGYTF
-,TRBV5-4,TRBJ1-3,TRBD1,TGTGCCAGCAGCTTCCGGACAGGACCCTCTGGAAACACCATATATTTT,CASSFRTGPSGNTIYF
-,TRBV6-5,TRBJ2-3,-,TGTGCCAGCAGTTATTACGCGGGGCCCACAGATACGCAGTATTTT,CASSYYAGPTDTQYF